This TCR beta chain was sequenced for a study of blood T cell repertoires in COVID-19. On the study more broadly: Acute and convalescent COVID-19 specimens originated in the United States, Italy and Spain.

Generated by immunoSEQ multiplex PCR, the TCRdb table keeps only in-frame clones and is missing some. The sample lists 200,000 to 250,000 clones, about four fifths occurring once. This clone has just one count. Germline CDR1 is KGHSH and CDR2 is LQKENI. The length of the CDR3 is 16 residues. The ends were cut back, 4 bases at V and 0 bases at J, with 15 bases in the middle. Those enrolled, adults aged roughly 18 to 89 years, came from fewer than 25 US areas. Assignments of participants to cohorts depended upon their own reported clinical history. A PCR-confirmed or clinician-diagnosed COVID-19 case had contacted exposed participants within 2 weeks of entry.

What was sequenced was PBMCs or T cells enriched from blood (not recorded which). The chain carries TRBV18 and TRBJ1-1, with D perhaps matching TRBD1 (6 bases). This clonotype originated in a woman aged 45-60 years who had been exposed to COVID-19. The CDR3 is CASSRGQGTMNTEAFF. The CDR3 nucleotides read TGTGCCAGCTCACGAGGGCAGGGGACGATGAACACTGAAGCTTTCTTT. Full variable domain (missing parts from reference TRBV18 and TRBJ1-1): NAGVMQNPRHLVRRRGQEARLRCSPMKGHSHVYWYRQLPEEGLKFMVYLQKENIIDESGMPKERFSAEFPKEGPSILRIQQVVRGDSAAYFCASSRGQGTMNTEAFFGQGTRLTVV.